Listed here is a single TCR beta chain. Its antigen is unidentified. The data stem from a study of T cell responses to AZD1222 COVID-19 vaccine. Study-level results: The study reported that nearly half of spike-specific TCRs target unmutated variant regions. Once two AZD1222 doses were given, Spike-specific TCR breadth and depth went up. Donors were mostly white British, more females; clonal diversity possibly underestimated. AZD1222 recipients seropositive at baseline numbered only five or six.

The repertoire was sequenced with immunoSEQ multiplex PCR; TCRdb's copy has only in-frame clones and lacks some. The sample lists about 160,000 clones, approximately 92% occurring once. The ends were cut back, 2 bases at V and 0 bases at J, with 5 bases in the middle. This CDR3 contains 13 residues. Per germline, CDR1 SNHLY and CDR2 FYNNEI. This sequence was found in an adult who received the AZD1222 COVID-19 vaccine. The sequenced sample was peripheral blood, obtained 28 days after the second AZD1222 dose. V and J are TRBV2 and TRBJ2-7; D gene uncertain. This CDR3 reads CASSEQISYEQYF. CDR3 nucleotide sequence: TGTGCCAGCAGTGAACAAATCTCCTACGAGCAGTACTTC.